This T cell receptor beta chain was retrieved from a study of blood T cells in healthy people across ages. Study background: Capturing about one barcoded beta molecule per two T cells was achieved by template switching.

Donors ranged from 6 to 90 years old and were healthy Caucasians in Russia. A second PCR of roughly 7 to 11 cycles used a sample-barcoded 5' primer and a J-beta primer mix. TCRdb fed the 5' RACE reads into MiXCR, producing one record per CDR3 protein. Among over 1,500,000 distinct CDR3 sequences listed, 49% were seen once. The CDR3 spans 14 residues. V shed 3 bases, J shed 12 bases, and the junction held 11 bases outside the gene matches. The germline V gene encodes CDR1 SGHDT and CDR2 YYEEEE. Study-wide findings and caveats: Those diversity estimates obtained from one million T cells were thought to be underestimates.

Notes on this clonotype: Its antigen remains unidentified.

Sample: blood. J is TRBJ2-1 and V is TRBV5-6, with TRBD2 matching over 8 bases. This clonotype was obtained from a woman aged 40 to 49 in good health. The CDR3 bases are TGTGCCAGCAGCTCCTCGTCGGGGGGGTTGGGGCAGTTCTTC. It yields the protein CASSSSSGGLGQFF.